The 9 T cell receptor beta chains in this list originate from one sample, sequenced in a study of blood T cell repertoires in COVID-19. Only in-frame clones appear in the TCRdb table, and some are missing; sequencing was by immunoSEQ multiplex PCR. In the table there are more than 12,000 clones, roughly 90% of which are singletons. The sequenced sample was peripheral blood. Receptors were obtained from a human donor in a cohort sampled during active COVID-19.

The V gene is TRBV3-1 (or the pseudogene TRBV3-2), the J gene TRBJ2-7, with D perhaps TRBD2 (6 bases). CDR3 length equals 15 residues. CDR1 and CDR2 (germline): LGHDT, YNNKEL (reference sequence). Trimming removed 2 bases from V and 1 base from J, with 12 bases in between. The CDR3 DNA follows: TGTGCCAGCAGCCAATCGCGGGACGGATCCTACGAGCAGTACTTC. It is translated as CASSQSRDGSYEQYF.

The chain employs TRBV6-4 and TRBJ1-2, with 7 bases fitting TRBD1. With V trimmed by 3 bases and J by 6 bases, 4 bases remained unmatched. The germline V gene has CDR1 MRHNA and CDR2 SNTAGT. CDR3 size: 13 residues. CDR3: CASSETGTDGYTF. CDR3 nucleotide sequence: TGTGCCAGCAGTGAAACAGGGACAGATGGCTACACCTTC.

The chain couples TRBV5-6 to TRBJ2-1; TRBD1 might be the D (6 bases). The CDR3 is 14 amino acids. V lost 2 bases and J lost 4, with 10 bases in between. Germline loops: CDR1 SGHDT, CDR2 YYEEEE. CDR3: CASSLGGLYNEQFF. The DNA of the CDR3 is TGTGCCAGCAGCTTAGGGGGTCTTTACAATGAGCAGTTCTTC.

The chain joins TRBV18 to TRBJ2-2, with unresolved D. The CDR3 totals 15 residues. Germline V CDR1 and CDR2: KGHSH, LQKENI. Trimming stripped 3 bases from V and 1 base from J, with 9 bases between. The CDR3 nucleotides are TGTGCCAGCTCACCCCCCGTGTGGAACACCGGGGAGCTGTTTTTT. The encoded protein is CASSPPVWNTGELFF. The full variable domain, in which reference TRBV18 and TRBJ2-2 provide the parts outside the CDR3, is NAGVMQNPRHLVRRRGQEARLRCSPMKGHSHVYWYRQLPEEGLKFMVYLQKENIIDESGMPKERFSAEFPKEGPSILRIQQVVRGDSAAYFCASSPPVWNTGELFFGEGSRLTVL.

This clone is labeled as medium-sized. The J gene is TRBJ1-2, the V gene TRBV29-1, with 7 nucleotides matching TRBD1. V dropped 6 bases and J dropped 5; count of bases not matched to a gene: 3. The CDR3 is 11 amino acids. The germline CDR1 and CDR2 sequences are SQVTM and ANQGSEA. CDR3 in DNA: TGCAGCGTCGACAGGGCGTATGGCTACACCTTC. Protein product: CSVDRAYGYTF.

The chain uses TRBV30 and TRBJ2-1, with D unresolved. V was trimmed by 2 bases and J by 6 bases, leaving 8 bases between them. This CDR3 contains 12 residues. Germline assignment: CDR1 GTSNPN and CDR2 SVGIG (reference sequence). The CDR3 reads CAWSWQSNEQFF. For the CDR3, the DNA is TGTGCCTGGAGTTGGCAGTCCAATGAGCAGTTCTTC. Looking up the rest from reference TRBV30 and TRBJ2-1 gives the full variable domain: SQTIHQWPATLVQPVGSPLSLECTVEGTSNPNLYWYRQAAGRGLQLLFYSVGIGQISSEVPQNLSASRPQDRQFILSSKKLLLSDSGFYLCAWSWQSNEQFFGPGTRLTVL.

This rearrangement joins TRBV23-1 to TRBJ1-1; D is ambiguous. TRBV23-1 is placed among ORFs of uncertain function. The CDR3 consists of 13 residues. With 3 bases removed from V and 2 bases from J, the gap between germline ends came to 7 bases. CDR3 sequence reads: CASSQLTNTEAFF. The CDR3 DNA is TGCGCCAGCAGTCAGCTGACAAACACTGAAGCTTTCTTT.

This chain joins TRBV4-2 and TRBJ2-1, with D uncertain. Trimming removed 1 base at V and 4 bases at J, with 14 bases between. This CDR3 is 16 amino acids long. CDR1 is LGHNA and CDR2 is YNFKEQ in the germline V gene. DNA of the CDR3: TGTGCCAGCAGCCAAGTCATCAGTTCGAATTACAATGAGCAGTTCTTC. Encoded protein: CASSQVISSNYNEQFF.

CDR3 bases: TGTGCCAGTAGCGGGACAGGGCTACTCTATGGCTACACCTTC. This codes for CASSGTGLLYGYTF. The genes are TRBV19 and TRBJ1-2; 9 bases align to TRBD1. J was trimmed by 4 bases and V by 6 bases; bases with no gene match: 6. The germline V gene encodes CDR1 LNHDA and CDR2 SQIVND (reference sequence). This CDR3 comprises 14 residues.